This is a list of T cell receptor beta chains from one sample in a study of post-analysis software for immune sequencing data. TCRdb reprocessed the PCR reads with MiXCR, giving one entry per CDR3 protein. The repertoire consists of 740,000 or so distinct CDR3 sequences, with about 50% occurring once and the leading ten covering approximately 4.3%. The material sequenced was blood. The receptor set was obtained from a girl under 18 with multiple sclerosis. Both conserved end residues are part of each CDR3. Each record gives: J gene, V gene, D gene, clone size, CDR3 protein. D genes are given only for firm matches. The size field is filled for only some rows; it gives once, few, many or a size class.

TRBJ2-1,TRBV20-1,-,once,CSARDGAAGYNEQFF
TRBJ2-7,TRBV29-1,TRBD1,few,CSVKNWGQTYEQYF
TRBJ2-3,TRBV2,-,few,CASSETGDTQYF
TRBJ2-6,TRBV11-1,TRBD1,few,CASSTTPVVGGVWANVLTF
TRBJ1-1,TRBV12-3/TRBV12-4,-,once,CASSPIPDQYTEAFF
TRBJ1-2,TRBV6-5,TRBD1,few,CASSYGTGPANYGYTF
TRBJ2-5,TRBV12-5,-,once,CASGTGQFGETQYF
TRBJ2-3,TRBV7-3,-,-,CASSPTGLLTDTQYF
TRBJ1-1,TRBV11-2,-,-,CASSLDKNTEAFF
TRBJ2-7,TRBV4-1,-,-,CASSQGDGAYEQYF
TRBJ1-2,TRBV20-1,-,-,CSARGSGRDYGYTF
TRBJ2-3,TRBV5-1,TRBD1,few,CASSPGLGQGSTDTQYF
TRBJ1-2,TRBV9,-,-,CASSVGWTVRAEGYTF
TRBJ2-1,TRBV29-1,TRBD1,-,CSVEDNRGMQFF
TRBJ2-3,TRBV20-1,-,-,CSALGGRYTDTQYF
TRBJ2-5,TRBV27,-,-,CASSSRTVVGSETQYF
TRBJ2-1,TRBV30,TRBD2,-,CAWIPISGRSNEQFF
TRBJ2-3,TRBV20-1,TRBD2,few,CSARGGSIGTDTQYF
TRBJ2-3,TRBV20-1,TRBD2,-,CSAIGSGGSTDTQYF
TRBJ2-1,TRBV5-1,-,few,CASSAGGGEQFF
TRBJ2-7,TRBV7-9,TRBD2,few,CASSQPTSGTAYEQYF
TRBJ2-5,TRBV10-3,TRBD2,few,CASGLRGSQETQYF
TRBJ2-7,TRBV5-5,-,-,CASSLGGTPSHEQYF
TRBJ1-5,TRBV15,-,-,CATSTGQSNQPQHF
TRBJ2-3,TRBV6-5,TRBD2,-,CASSYVLAGTDTQYF
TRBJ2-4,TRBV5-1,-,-,CASSPRVENIQYF
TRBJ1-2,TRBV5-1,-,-,CASSWDYSGYTF
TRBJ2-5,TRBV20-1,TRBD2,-,CSASNSGLKGNEQYF
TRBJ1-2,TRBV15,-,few,CATSRERIPQNYGYTF
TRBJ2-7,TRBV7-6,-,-,CASSARESSYEQYF
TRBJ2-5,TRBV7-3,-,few,CASSLTMDPGDETQYF
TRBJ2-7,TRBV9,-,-,CASSVAGRAYEQYF
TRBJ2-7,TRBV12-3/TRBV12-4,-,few,CASTHSTVSSYEQYF
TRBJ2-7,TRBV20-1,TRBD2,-,CSAAPLGGVSYEQYF
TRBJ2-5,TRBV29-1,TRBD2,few,CSVEWDYFQYF
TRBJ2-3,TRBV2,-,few,CASSESVRSQYF
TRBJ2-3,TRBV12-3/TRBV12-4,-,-,CASRTPGGLSGTQYF
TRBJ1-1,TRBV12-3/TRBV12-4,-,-,CASSSRTQNTEAFF
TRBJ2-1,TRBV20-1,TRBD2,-,CSASPQRGGPTSLNEQFF
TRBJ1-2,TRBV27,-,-,CASSPALHLRSGGYTF
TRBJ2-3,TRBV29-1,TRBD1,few,CSVTLDRGYTDTQYF
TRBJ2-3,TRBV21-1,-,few,CASSKGAVTDTQYF
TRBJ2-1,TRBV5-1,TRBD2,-,CASSSGGASNEQFF
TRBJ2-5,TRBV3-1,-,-,CASSQDLPSTETQYF